This record looks at one T cell receptor beta chain sequence and its context. Its antigen is undetermined. The sample belongs to a study of CD4 T cells in relation to SARS-CoV-2 and coronaviruses. Study overall: TCR beta CDR3s were sequenced after roughly nine-day antigen culture of PBMCs. Shared crossreactive spike epitopes were mapped to their HLA restriction.

Unexposed donor CD4+ T cells date from 2011-2018, before the COVID-19 pandemic. CD4+ T cells were isolated from the cells after more than 8 days of culture. As cell numbers allowed, unexposed-donor CD4+ T cells faced SARS-CoV-2 S/N and four cold-coronavirus spikes. PBMCs were plated at fewer than 2.5 million per well in IL-2-containing medium. Libraries were prepared by immunoSEQ multiplex PCR; TCRdb keeps only in-frame clonotypes and omits some of them. The sample includes 20,000 to 30,000 clones, about three quarters of them seen just once. The CDR3 is 13 residues long. V was shortened by 2 bases and J by 2 bases, with 7 bases between the two germline ends. CDR1 and CDR2 (germline): MNHEY, SVGEGT.

This chain joins TRBV6-2 or TRBV6-3 and TRBJ2-7; D is possibly TRBD2 (5 bases). The receptor comes from a human donor in good health. The sequenced sample consisted of CD4+ T cells from PBMCs, cultured in vitro. The CDR3 DNA sequence: TGTGCCAGCAGTTACCGGGAAGCCTACGAGCAGTACTTC. This sequence encodes CASSYREAYEQYF.